This TCR beta chain was observed in a study of Ad26.COV2.S vaccination and SARS-CoV-2 variants. The sample's treatment: 19 received Ad26.COV2.S at low or high dose, single or two shots; five or six received placebo; per-sample allocation not given. Samples analyzed were those drawn on day 63 after the first vaccine or placebo injection. Here immunoSEQ multiplex PCR was the method, and the copy in TCRdb shows in-frame clones only, minus some. The sample records fewer than 800,000 clones, 70% to 90% being singletons. This clonotype was obtained from a person aged 18-60 years who received the Ad26.COV2.S COVID-19 vaccine or a placebo. Sequencing was performed on peripheral blood, taken in a trial of Ad26.COV2.S vaccine versus placebo.

The CDR3 DNA follows: TGTGCCATCAGTGGGGTCGACCGCGGTGAAGAAAAACTGTTTTTT. It yields the protein CAISGVDRGEEKLFF. This chain connects TRBV10-3 to TRBJ1-4; no firm D call. This CDR3 spans 15 amino acids. Trimming cost V 4 bases and J 8 bases, with 17 bases left between them. Germline CDR1 ENHRY, CDR2 SYGVKD.